Each of the 23 T cell receptor beta chains below was sequenced from the same sample in a study of graft-versus-host responses after intestinal transplantation. No antigen has been assigned to these receptors. Sequencing used immunoSEQ multiplex PCR; TCRdb keeps in-frame clones, though not all of them. The sample carries tens of thousands of clones, nearly 95% recorded once. The source material was unstimulated CD4+ T cells sorted from spleen or lymph node cells, sampled before transplant. These receptors were obtained from a human donor who was the organ donor for an intestinal transplant.

V gene TRBV5-4 combines with J gene TRBJ2-7, with TRBD1 matching over 12 bases. Losses at the gene ends were 3 bases for V and 6 bases for J; bases not matched to a gene: 1. Germline V gene sequence: CDR1 SGHNT, CDR2 YYREEE (reference sequence). The CDR3 extends over 13 amino acids. The CDR3 loop is CASSWDRGREQYF. The DNA for the CDR3 is TGTGCCAGCAGCTGGGACAGGGGGCGCGAGCAGTACTTC.

This chain uses TRBV9 with TRBJ2-1; TRBD2 agrees at 9 bases. Germline V gene data show CDR1 as SGDLS and CDR2 as YYNGEE. After removal of 4 bases from V and 6 bases from J, the junction contained 8 bases not matched to a gene. The CDR3 is 15 amino acids. Here the CDR3 DNA reads TGTGCCAGCAGCCCTACTAGCGGGTTCTCCAATGAGCAGTTCTTC. This codes for CASSPTSGFSNEQFF.

The J gene is TRBJ2-3, the V gene TRBV27; TRBD2 might be the D (6 bases). V was shortened by 5 bases and J by 1 base, with 13 bases between the two germline ends. Germline-derived CDR1 and CDR2 are MNHEY and SMNVEV (reference sequence). This CDR3 contains 15 residues. The CDR3 sequence is CASSHYGGGTDTQYF. The CDR3 DNA follows: TGTGCCAGCAGTCACTACGGCGGGGGCACAGATACGCAGTATTTT.

The chain links TRBV19 to TRBJ2-3; D is perhaps TRBD1 or TRBD2 (5 bases each). The CDR3 loop spans 15 amino acids. Germline V gives CDR1 LNHDA, CDR2 SQIVND (reference sequence). V lost 5 bases to trimming and J lost 3 bases, with 15 bases between them. CDR3 sequence (DNA): TGTGCCAGTAGTCCTTTGGGGTGGGGGACAGATACGCAGTATTTT. It encodes CASSPLGWGTDTQYF.

The chain employs TRBV5-1 and TRBJ2-7, with 13 positions matching TRBD2. Germline V gene lookup returns CDR1 SGHRS and CDR2 YFSETQ. V was clipped by 4 bases and J by 0 bases; unmatched bases: 1. The CDR3 totals 15 residues. This CDR3 reads CASSGTSGTSYEQYF. The CDR3 nucleotides read TGCGCCAGCAGCGGGACTAGCGGGACCTCCTACGAGCAGTACTTC.

This clone showed up just once. The chain joins TRBV28 to TRBJ2-7, with D maybe TRBD1 (6 bases). The length of the CDR3 is 15 residues. Germline V gene lookup returns CDR1 MDHEN and CDR2 SYDVKM. V was pared by 6 bases and J by 4 bases, with 19 bases between. The CDR3 region has the DNA TGTGCCAGCAGACCAACCGGGACACCACAGTACGAGCAGTACTTC. It translates to CASRPTGTPQYEQYF. Full variable domain (rest looked up from reference TRBV28 and TRBJ2-7): DVKVTQSSRYLVKRTGEKVFLECVQDMDHENMFWYRQDPGLGLRLIYFSYDVKMKEKGDIPEGYSVSREKKERFSLILESASTNQTSMYLCASRPTGTPQYEQYFGPGTRLTVT.

V gene TRBV7-9 combines with J gene TRBJ1-3; 7 nucleotides match TRBD1. In germline, CDR1 is SEHNR, CDR2 FQNEAQ (reference sequence). The CDR3 totals 14 residues. Unmatched junction bases numbered 1, after V lost 5 bases and J lost 0 bases. CDR3 sequence reads: CASSPGGSGNTIYF. In nucleotides, the CDR3 is TGTGCCAGCAGCCCAGGGGGCTCTGGAAACACCATATATTTT.

The rearrangement links TRBV4-1 to TRBJ1-4, with D perhaps TRBD1 (5 bases). The CDR3 totals 17 residues. The germline CDR1 and CDR2 sequences are MGHRA and YSYEKL. V shed 4 bases and J shed 6 bases, with 21 bases lying between them. The CDR3 nucleotides are TGCGCCAGCAGCCGTATTCCGGGAGGGGCGCTTTATGAAAAACTGTTTTTT. Protein sequence: CASSRIPGGALYEKLFF.

The chain is built from TRBV6-6 and TRBJ2-7, with a tentative D call TRBD1 (6 bases). This CDR3 has 14 amino acids. V lost 9 bases to trimming and J lost 5 bases, with 20 bases between them. Germline assignment: CDR1 MNHNY and CDR2 SVGAGI (reference sequence). In nucleotides, the CDR3 is TGTGCCAGTGGTGCGTCGAGCAGGGGAGACGAGCAGTACTTC. Protein: CASGASSRGDEQYF.

This clone was observed a single time. The chain is built from TRBV7-6 and TRBJ2-3, with D hard to call. Between the trimmed V and J ends, which lost 3 bases and 2 bases, there was a span of 15 bases. Germline-derived CDR1 and CDR2 are SGHVS and FNYEAQ. This CDR3 has 16 amino acids. CDR3 DNA sequence: TGTGCCAGCAGCTTTTTTCCAGAATCCTCCACAGATACGCAGTATTTT. Its protein product is CASSFFPESSTDTQYF.

V usage is TRBV5-6 and J usage is TRBJ1-2; 7 positions match TRBD1. This CDR3 spans 15 amino acids. The V and J ends lost 1 base and 6 bases, in that order; junction bases with no gene match: 9. Germline V lookup: CDR1 SGHDT, CDR2 YYEEEE. The CDR3 reads CASSLLTGRRDGYTF. CDR3 DNA: TGTGCCAGCAGCTTGTTGACAGGGAGGAGGGATGGCTACACCTTC.

The chain links TRBV23-1 to TRBJ2-5; perhaps TRBD1 as D (6 bases). The J call is in doubt because the DNA end fits TRBJ2-7 better. TRBV23-1 is annotated as an ORF whose role is uncertain. The CDR3 is made up of 16 amino acids. In nucleotides, the CDR3 is TGCGCCAGCAGTCAGGACCCGCAGGGGCCTGGGTGCGAGCAGTACTTC. This translates into CASSQDPQGPGCEQYF.

The chain employs TRBV18 and TRBJ2-7; 7 nucleotides match TRBD1. J lost 0 bases, V lost 2 bases, and 10 bases had no gene match. The germline CDR1 and CDR2 sequences are KGHSH and LQKENI. The CDR3 contains 17 residues. For the CDR3, the DNA is TGTGCCAGCTCACCAGTTACAGGGGTAAAAAGCTCCTACGAGCAGTACTTC. Protein sequence: CASSPVTGVKSSYEQYF.

This chain uses TRBV5-1 with TRBJ2-3; 10 bases fit TRBD2. The CDR3 extends over 17 amino acids. Per the germline V gene, CDR1 is SGHRS and CDR2 is YFSETQ. The junction had 10 bases not matched to a gene; V was cut back by 3 bases and J by 3 bases. The CDR3: CASSSRPGLAKTDTQYF. The CDR3 nucleotides read TGCGCCAGCAGCTCGAGACCGGGACTAGCGAAAACAGATACGCAGTATTTT.

The CDR3 nucleotides read TGTGCCAGCAGCCAAAAGCCCCGGGGGGGTGAAAAACTGTTTTTT. As protein: CASSQKPRGGEKLFF. This chain connects TRBV6-6 to TRBJ1-4, with D possibly matching TRBD1 (5 bases). V was shortened by 6 bases and J by 7 bases, with 18 bases between the two germline ends. Germline V gives CDR1 MNHNY, CDR2 SVGAGI (reference sequence). This CDR3 has 15 residues.

This clone was seen a few times. CDR3 bases: TGTGCCGTCTCTTTCCGGGACACCACTGAAGCTTTCTTT. Its protein product is CAVSFRDTTEAFF. The V and J genes are TRBV7-3 and TRBJ1-1, with TRBD1 as a possible D gene (6 bases). The germline V gene encodes CDR1 SGHTA and CDR2 FQGTGA. Trimming left V 11 bases short and J 4 bases short, with 17 bases between. The CDR3 covers 13 residues.

This chain joins TRBV5-1 and TRBJ2-2; 13 bases align to TRBD2. CDR1 is SGHRS and CDR2 is YFSETQ in the germline V gene. The CDR3 is 17 residues long. V dropped 0 bases and J dropped 8; count of bases not matched to a gene: 7. The DNA for the CDR3 is TGCGCCAGCAGCTTGGCCTCCCGACTAGCGGGAGGAGGGGAGCTGTTTTTT. Translating gives CASSLASRLAGGGELFF.

The chain uses TRBV19 and TRBJ1-1, with 9 nucleotides matching TRBD1. The CDR3 is 14 residues long. V lost 3 bases, J lost 7 bases, and 6 bases stayed unmatched. Germline-derived CDR1 and CDR2 are LNHDA and SQIVND (reference sequence). CDR3 nucleotides: TGTGCCAGTAGTATTCGGACAGGGGCCCATGAAGCTTTCTTT. Its protein product is CASSIRTGAHEAFF.

The V call is TRBV28, the J call TRBJ2-2; 8 bases line up with TRBD2. The V gene's germline CDR1 is MDHEN and CDR2 SYDVKM. CDR3 length: 17 residues. J was trimmed by 4 bases and V by 3 bases; bases with no gene match: 10. The CDR3 region has the DNA TGTGCCAGCAGTTTCGCAGTAAGCGGGAGAGTCACCGGGGAGCTGTTTTTT. This codes for CASSFAVSGRVTGELFF.

The genes are TRBV19 and TRBJ2-3, with TRBD2 matching over 10 bases. Germline CDR1 LNHDA, CDR2 SQIVND (reference sequence). The V and J ends lost 9 bases and 4 bases, in that order; junction bases with no gene match: 1. The CDR3 is 12 amino acids. As DNA, the CDR3 is TGTGCCAGAGCGGGAGGGCCAGATACGCAGTATTTT. It specifies CARAGGPDTQYF.

This chain connects TRBV28 to TRBJ2-5; maybe TRBD1 (6 bases). The CDR3 loop spans 16 amino acids. CDR1 and CDR2 from the germline V gene are MDHEN and SYDVKM. V was pared by 5 bases and J by 3 bases, with 19 bases between. CDR3 DNA: TGTGCCAGCAGTGTTGCGACAGGACCCCTAAAAGAGACCCAGTACTTC. This translates into CASSVATGPLKETQYF.

This clone has only one observation. The V gene is TRBV7-2, the J gene TRBJ2-4; D is undetermined. The ends were cut back, 2 bases at V and 9 bases at J, with 11 bases in the middle. The CDR3 totals 13 residues. Germline CDR1 reads SGHTA; CDR2 reads FQGNSA. The CDR3 DNA sequence: TGTGCCAGCAGCTTACAAATAGCAGGCATTCAGTACTTC. Protein sequence: CASSLQIAGIQYF.

This rearrangement joins TRBV5-6 to TRBJ1-5; D remains unclear. Looked up from germline, CDR1 is SGHDT and CDR2 is YYEEEE. V was clipped by 1 base and J by 4 bases, with 6 bases between them. The CDR3 runs to 13 residues. The CDR3 is CASSLYGNQPQHF. In DNA form, the CDR3 reads TGTGCCAGCAGCTTGTATGGAAATCAGCCCCAGCATTTT.